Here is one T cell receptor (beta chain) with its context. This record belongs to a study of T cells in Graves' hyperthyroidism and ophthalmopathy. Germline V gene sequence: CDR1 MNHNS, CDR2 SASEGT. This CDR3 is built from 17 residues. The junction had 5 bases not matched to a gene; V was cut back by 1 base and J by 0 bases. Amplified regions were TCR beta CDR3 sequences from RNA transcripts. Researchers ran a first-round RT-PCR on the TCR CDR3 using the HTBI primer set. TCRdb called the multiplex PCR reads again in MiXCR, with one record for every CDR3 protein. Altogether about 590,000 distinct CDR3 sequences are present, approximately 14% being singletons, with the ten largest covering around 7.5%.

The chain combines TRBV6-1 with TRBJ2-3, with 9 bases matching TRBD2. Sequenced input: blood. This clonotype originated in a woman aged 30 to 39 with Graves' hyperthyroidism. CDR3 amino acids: CASSEGPSGASTDTQYF. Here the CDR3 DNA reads TGTGCCAGCAGTGAAGGACCTAGCGGGGCTAGCACAGATACGCAGTATTTT.